These 25 T cell receptor beta chains were sequenced from one sample in a study of T cell clonality in common variable immunodeficiency. Sequencing was performed with immunoSEQ multiplex PCR; in TCRdb, only in-frame clones are kept and a portion is missing. The repertoire consists of tens of thousands of clones, none detected only once. Sequencing was performed on peripheral blood mononuclear cells. These receptors were taken from a person aged 18 to 69 in good health.

This clone was observed at least ten times. The sequence runs out 3 residues before the end of the CDR3; the remainder is reconstructed from the germline J gene. The J gene is TRBJ2-3, the V gene TRBV18; TRBD2 might be the D (6 bases). CDR3 length: 17 amino acids. Trimming shortened V by 0 bases and J by 2 bases, and 15 bases separated the two germline ends. Germline V gene data show CDR1 as KGHSH and CDR2 as LQKENI. CDR3 sequence reads: CASSPPGTGIVTDTQYF. The DNA read from the CDR3 is TGTGCCAGCTCACCACCCGGGACTGGTATTGTCACAGATACG.

In its sample, this clone was seen many times. The CDR3 goes on 3 residues after the read ends, and that part is filled in from the germline J gene. The gene calls are TRBV30 and TRBJ2-7, with 9 bases identical to TRBD1. The CDR3 length is 14 residues. Trimming removed 3 bases from V and 6 bases from J; junction bases left unmatched: 9. Per germline, CDR1 GTSNPN and CDR2 SVGIG (reference sequence). The CDR3 here is CAWRTGTGFGEQYF. CDR3 DNA (partial): TGTGCCTGGAGGACCGGGACAGGGTTTGGCGAG. Combining the CDR3 with reference TRBV30 and TRBJ2-7 gives the whole variable domain SQTIHQWPATLVQPVGSPLSLECTVEGTSNPNLYWYRQAAGRGLQLLFYSVGIGQISSEVPQNLSASRPQDRQFILSSKKLLLSDSGFYLCAWRTGTGFGEQYFGPGTRLTVT.

The sample holds many counts of this clone. Read coverage stops 3 residues before the CDR3 terminus; the germline J gene supplies the remainder. This chain connects TRBV5-1 to TRBJ2-1, with D perhaps given as TRBD1 or TRBD2 (5 bases each). V lost 5 bases and J 2 bases, leaving 14 bases between the germline ends. This CDR3 spans 15 amino acids. The germline gives CDR1 SGHRS, CDR2 YFSETQ. Incomplete CDR3 DNA: TGCGCCAGCAGAGAGCAGGGAGTAGCCTACAATGAG. Amino acid sequence: CASREQGVAYNE. Given in full, the CDR3 is CASREQGVAYNEQFF.

At least ten counts were recorded for this clone. Read sequence stops 3 residues before the CDR3 end, and the germline J gene provides the missing end. The gene calls are TRBV6-2 or TRBV6-3 and TRBJ2-7; 10 positions agree with TRBD2. Germline values: CDR1 MNHEY, CDR2 SVGEGT. There are 14 residues in the CDR3. The V gene end was trimmed by 7 bases and the J gene end by 2 bases; junction bases not matched to a gene: 5. The sequenced part of the CDR3 DNA is TGTGCCAGCAACAACGGACTAGCGGCCTACGAG. Amino acid sequence: CASNNGLAAYE. The full CDR3 reads CASNNGLAAYEQYF.

This clone was counted ten times or more. The DNA ends 3 residues before the CDR3 does, and the rest of the CDR3 is filled in from the germline J gene. The V gene is TRBV20-1, the J gene TRBJ2-1; 11 bases are shared with TRBD2. The trim removed 6 bases at V and 0 bases at J, leaving 1 base unmatched. The CDR3 spans 14 residues. The germline CDR1 and CDR2 sequences are DFQATT and SNEGSKA (reference sequence). The covered CDR3 bases are TGCAGTGCCACTAGCGGGAGCTCCTACAATGAG. It encodes CSATSGSSYNE. The entire CDR3 is CSATSGSSYNEQFF.

This clone has a count of ten or more. The read gets to within 3 residues of the CDR3 end, and the germline J gene fills in the rest. The chain is built from TRBV7-6 and TRBJ2-7; the match to TRBD2 covers 14 bases. The CDR3 is 18 amino acids. V lost 5 bases, J lost 5 bases, and 14 bases stayed unmatched. Germline-derived CDR1 and CDR2 are SGHVS and FNYEAQ. Here the CDR3 reads CASSNHHPGLAGENEQYF. CDR3 DNA, as far as it was read: TGTGCCAGCAGCAATCACCATCCGGGACTAGCGGGAGAAAACGAG.

The table lists this clone with many counts. The observed sequence ends 3 residues before the CDR3 terminus, with the missing tail filled in from the germline J gene. The rearrangement links TRBV15 to TRBJ2-3, with D unclear. The V end lost 0 bases, the J end lost 6 bases, and 7 bases lay between the germline ends. Germline V gene data show CDR1 as LNHNV and CDR2 as YYDKDF (reference sequence). This CDR3 is built from 13 residues. CDR3 protein: CATSRDFGDTQYF. CDR3 DNA (partial): TGTGCCACCAGCAGAGATTTTGGCGATACG.

At least ten counts were recorded for this clone. The CDR3: CASSWDRGEQYF. CDR3 DNA (partial): TGTGCCAGCAGTTGGGACAGGGGCGAG. The chain joins TRBV28 to TRBJ2-7; 10 bases are shared with TRBD1. Read data end 3 residues before the CDR3 end; the end is taken from the germline J gene. Losses at the gene ends were 4 bases for V and 6 bases for J; bases not matched to a gene: 0. Per the germline V gene, CDR1 is MDHEN and CDR2 is SYDVKM. The CDR3 covers 12 residues.

This clone appeared many times. The read halts 3 residues ahead of the CDR3 end, with the missing end drawn from the germline J gene. The chain couples TRBV19 to TRBJ2-7; 7 bases match TRBD2. The CDR3 runs 14 residues. V trimming: 3 bases; J trimming: 3 bases; junction bases outside the gene matches: 5. In germline, CDR1 is LNHDA, CDR2 SQIVND (reference sequence). CDR3 DNA (partial): TGTGCCAGTAGTATGGGAGGGGTTGGCTACGAG. It encodes CASSMGGVGYE. The whole CDR3 protein reads CASSMGGVGYEQYF.

The table lists this clone with many counts. With the read ending 3 residues before the CDR3 end, the germline J gene is used to fill in that end. The gene calls are TRBV19 and TRBJ2-5; tentatively, D is TRBD1 (6 bases). Between the trimmed V and J ends, which lost 4 bases and 1 base, there was a span of 13 bases. CDR3 length: 15 residues. CDR1 LNHDA and CDR2 SQIVND come from the germline V gene (reference sequence). The sequenced part of the CDR3 DNA is TGTGCCAGTAGTAACTCGGGACACCCCCAAGAGACC. Amino acid sequence: CASSNSGHPQET. The entire CDR3 protein is CASSNSGHPQETQYF.

This clone was seen a handful of times. The read falls 3 residues short of the CDR3 end, and the missing part is taken from the germline J gene. The J gene is TRBJ1-2, the V gene TRBV7-3; D is unclear. Germline V gene sequence: CDR1 SGHTA, CDR2 FQGTGA. CDR3 length: 13 amino acids. The part of the CDR3 DNA that was read is TGTGCCAGCAGCCCCGACTCCTACAATGAC. Translated: CASSPDSYND. The complete CDR3 reads CASSPDSYNDYTF.

This clone was observed at least ten times. The read finishes 3 residues shy of the CDR3 end, and the germline J gene is used to complete it. J is TRBJ1-5 and V is TRBV2; a possible D gene is TRBD1 (5 bases). Germline CDR1 is SNHLY and CDR2 is FYNNEI. This CDR3 is built from 13 residues. V gave up 4 bases and J gave up 2 bases, with 6 bases separating them. The sequenced part of the CDR3 DNA is TGTGCCAGCAGTGTACAGGGCAATCAGCCC. Amino acid sequence: CASSVQGNQP. The whole CDR3 protein reads CASSVQGNQPQHF. Using reference TRBV2 and TRBJ1-5 for the parts outside the CDR3, the full variable domain is EPEVTQTPSHQVTQMGQEVILRCVPISNHLYFYWYRQILGQKVEFLVSFYNNEISEKSEIFDDQFSVERPDGSNFTLKIRSTKLEDSAMYFCASSVQGNQPQHFGDGTRLSIL.

This clone occurred many times. Read sequence stops 3 residues before the CDR3 end, and the germline J gene provides the missing end. The rearrangement joins TRBV9 to TRBJ2-7; maybe TRBD2 (5 bases). Germline V gene data show CDR1 as SGDLS and CDR2 as YYNGEE. The CDR3 has 15 amino acids. The V end lost 0 bases, the J end lost 0 bases, and 10 bases lay between the germline ends. Partial CDR3 DNA: TGTGCCAGCAGCGTAGCTGGAGCGGCCTCCTACGAG. Translating gives CASSVAGAASYE. The entire CDR3 is CASSVAGAASYEQYF. Combining the CDR3 with reference TRBV9 and TRBJ2-7 gives the whole variable domain DSGVTQTPKHLITATGQRVTLRCSPRSGDLSVYWYQQSLDQGLQFLIQYYNGEERAKGNILERFSAQQFPDLHSELNLSSLELGDSALYFCASSVAGAASYEQYFGPGTRLTVT.

This clone came up many times. Sequencing ends 3 residues short of the CDR3 end; the germline J gene provides the rest. V gene TRBV30 combines with J gene TRBJ2-3, with 8 nucleotides matching TRBD2. Germline values: CDR1 GTSNPN, CDR2 SVGIG (reference sequence). CDR3 length equals 13 residues. Germline trimming cut 0 bases from V and 6 bases from J; bases unmatched to any gene: 2. The part of the CDR3 DNA that was read is TGTGCCTGGAGTGTAACTAGCGGTGATACG. This translates into CAWSVTSGDT. The entire CDR3 sequence reads CAWSVTSGDTQYF.

This clone was recorded at least ten times. One end of the junction fails to match germline, which may point to a read error. The read ends 3 residues early relative to the CDR3; the germline J gene fills the gap. The genes are TRBV4-2 and TRBJ2-4; TRBD1 matches 9 bases. In germline, CDR1 is LGHNA, CDR2 YNFKEQ. The CDR3 has 13 amino acids. CDR3 loop: CASSRDRAGIQYF. Partial CDR3 DNA: TGCGCCAGCAGCCGGGACAGGGCCGGCATT.

This clone was recorded at least ten times. The CDR3 goes on 3 residues after the read ends, and that part is filled in from the germline J gene. V and J are TRBV7-3 and TRBJ2-5, with 7 bases aligning to TRBD1. Germline V CDR1 and CDR2: SGHTA, FQGTGA. V lost 2 bases, J lost 3 bases, and 0 bases stayed unmatched. CDR3 size: 13 residues. Here the CDR3 reads CASSLDREETQYF. The sequenced part of the CDR3 DNA is TGTGCCAGCAGCTTAGACAGGGAAGAGACC.

This clone was observed many times. One end of the junction is discordant with germline, which a read error may explain. The CDR3 goes on 3 residues after the read ends, and that part is filled in from the germline J gene. This chain connects TRBV4-2 to TRBJ2-7; either TRBD1 or TRBD2 may fit D (5 bases each). Germline V gives CDR1 LGHNA, CDR2 YNFKEQ. The CDR3 covers 15 residues. Incomplete CDR3 DNA: TGCGCCAGCAGCCCACGAGGGGCTTCTACCTACGAG. It yields the protein CASSPRGASTYE. The whole CDR3 reads CASSPRGASTYEQYF.

This clone was observed a handful of times. The read terminates 3 residues ahead of where the CDR3 ends, so the germline J gene completes it. V usage is TRBV19 and J usage is TRBJ2-1; 11 nucleotides align to TRBD2. Germline loops: CDR1 LNHDA, CDR2 SQIVND (reference sequence). This CDR3 has 16 amino acids. After removal of 5 bases from V and 1 base from J, the junction contained 4 bases not matched to a gene. CDR3 region: CASSLTSGRSYNEQFF. CDR3 bases read: TGTGCCAGTAGTCTTACTAGCGGGAGATCCTACAATGAG.

The sample holds many counts of this clone. The read stops 3 residues short of the end of the CDR3; the missing end is completed from the germline J gene. The chain links TRBV7-9 to TRBJ2-1, with TRBD2 matching 7 bases. Germline lookup yields CDR1 SEHNR and CDR2 FQNEAQ (reference sequence). The V segment lost 6 bases and the J segment 2 bases; nucleotides outside the gene matches: 7. The CDR3 has 15 residues. The CDR3 DNA, read in part, is TGTGCCAGCAGAAGCGGCCGGGGGGCCTACAATGAG. Residues: CASRSGRGAYNE. The whole CDR3 protein is CASRSGRGAYNEQFF.

This clone was picked up many times. From the germline J gene comes the end of the CDR3, since the read stops 3 residues before it. V is TRBV20-1 and J is TRBJ2-5; 13 nucleotides match TRBD2. V was clipped by 2 bases and J by 5 bases; unmatched bases: 2. CDR3 length: 14 amino acids. Per the germline V gene, CDR1 is DFQATT and CDR2 is SNEGSKA (reference sequence). The CDR3 DNA, read in part, is TGCAGTGCTAGAAAACTAGCGGGAGGGGAGACC. It is translated as CSARKLAGGET. The entire CDR3 sequence reads CSARKLAGGETQYF.

This clone was recorded many times. The read falls 3 residues short of the CDR3 end, and the missing part is taken from the germline J gene. This sequence joins TRBV7-8 and TRBJ2-7; D is undetermined. Germline CDR1 is SGHVS and CDR2 is FQNEAQ. CDR3 length equals 11 residues. V lost 3 bases and J 6 bases, leaving 6 bases between the germline ends. The DNA read from the CDR3 is TGTGCCAGCAGCTTTAGTGTCGAG. Its protein product is CASSFSVE. The full CDR3 protein reads CASSFSVEQYF.

Many counts were recorded for this clone. The read comes to an end 3 residues before the CDR3 does, leaving the germline J gene to fill in the end. The chain is built from TRBV7-6 and TRBJ2-3; 10 positions agree with TRBD2. The germline gives CDR1 SGHVS, CDR2 FNYEAQ. The V segment lost 1 base and the J segment 2 bases; nucleotides outside the gene matches: 6. CDR3 length: 17 amino acids. The CDR3 DNA, read in part, is TGTGCCAGCAGCTTAGATAGTAGCGGGAGGTTCACAGATACG. Amino acids: CASSLDSSGRFTDT. The CDR3 in its entirety is CASSLDSSGRFTDTQYF.

This clone came up many times. The read comes to an end 3 residues before the CDR3 does, leaving the germline J gene to fill in the end. The V call is TRBV18, the J call TRBJ2-7; the match to TRBD2 covers 7 bases. CDR1 KGHSH and CDR2 LQKENI come from the germline V gene. The CDR3 has 16 residues. The trim removed 3 bases at V and 5 bases at J, leaving 13 bases unmatched. Incomplete CDR3 DNA: TGTGCCAGCTCACCCCCTGGGCGGGGGAGAGATAACGAG. This translates into CASSPPGRGRDNE. The whole CDR3 sequence is CASSPPGRGRDNEQYF.

This clone was picked up many times. The sequenced fragment ends 3 residues before the CDR3 boundary, so the rest is inferred from the germline J gene. The V call is TRBV20-1, the J call TRBJ2-5; TRBD2 agrees at 10 bases. J gave up 4 bases and V 3 bases, and 5 bases lay outside the gene matches. Germline-derived CDR1 and CDR2 are DFQATT and SNEGSKA (reference sequence). CDR3 length: 14 amino acids. The CDR3 reads CSARGAGGRETQYF. The sequenced part of the CDR3 DNA is TGCAGTGCTAGGGGAGCGGGAGGGAGAGAGACC.

This clone has ten or more counts. An end of the junction does not agree with germline; a read error may underlie this. The read is 3 residues too short to cover the CDR3 end, so that end is filled in from the germline J gene. The rearrangement uses TRBV4-2 and TRBJ1-5; D possibly corresponds to TRBD1 (6 bases). CDR1 and CDR2 from the germline V gene are LGHNA and YNFKEQ. The CDR3 runs 17 residues. CDR3 sequence reads: CASSQETGSSSNQPQHF. The DNA read from the CDR3 is TGCGCCAGCAGCCAAGAAACAGGGAGTAGTAGCAATCAGCCC.